This T cell receptor beta chain was retrieved from a study of OX40 agonist ivuxolimab in advanced cancers. Clones were read by immunoSEQ multiplex PCR, and TCRdb kept only the in-frame ones, dropping some. This sample has approximately 99,000 clones, with roughly nine tenths found just once. This CDR3 has 14 amino acids. Germline values: CDR1 GTSNPN, CDR2 SVGIG (reference sequence). The ends were cut back, 6 bases at V and 2 bases at J, with 14 bases in the middle. The TCR originated in an adult with an advanced solid tumor such as melanoma, head and neck, liver or kidney cancer. The starting material was CD4+ or CD8+ T cells sorted from blood, obtained in a trial of the OX40 agonist ivuxolimab. The chain recombines TRBV30 with TRBJ1-3; D may be TRBD1 (5 bases). In DNA form, the CDR3 reads TGTGCCTGTAAAACAGGTGGTCCTGGAAACACCATATATTTT. Translating it yields CACKTGGPGNTIYF.